This T cell receptor (beta chain) was profiled in a study of somatic mutations in cytotoxic T cells in rheumatoid arthritis. General observations from the study: An increase in CD8+ clonality with age was seen in rheumatoid arthritis patients but not in healthy controls. The clonality of CD8+ T cells was not significantly different between rheumatoid arthritis patients and age-matched healthy controls.

Sequenced by immunoSEQ multiplex PCR; TCRdb stores in-frame clones only, minus some. The sample shows 15,000 to 20,000 clones, over 80% of them seen only once. Points on this clone: Its antigen is undetermined.

Germline CDR1 and CDR2: SGHNT and YYREEE (reference sequence). The CDR3 loop spans 15 amino acids. With 4 bases removed from V and 0 bases from J, the gap between germline ends came to 13 bases. This chain uses TRBV5-4 with TRBJ1-2, with D uncertain. The TCR originated in an adult with rheumatoid arthritis. Material for sequencing was CD8+ T cells sorted from blood. In DNA, the CDR3 is TGTGCCAGCAGCCCCCTGGAGGAACCTAACTATGGCTACACCTTC. It codes for CASSPLEEPNYGYTF.